A selection of T cell receptor beta chains follows, all from one sample in a study of blood T cell repertoires in COVID-19. Using immunoSEQ multiplex PCR, the repertoire was profiled, and TCRdb retains in-frame clones only, with some absent. The table shows hundreds of thousands of clones, with approximately 91% occurring only once. Input material: peripheral blood. These receptors all come from a woman aged 25 to 45 with COVID-19, enrolled during active disease. Each CDR3 is given with its conserved first and last residue. The order of the fields is clone size, V gene, J gene, D gene, CDR3 DNA, CDR3 protein. The D gene is left open where the match is weak. A clone size is listed for some rows: how often the clone was seen (once, few, many), or a class if it is expanded.

clone_size: -; v_call: TRBV9; j_call: TRBJ2-2; d_call: -; cdr3_nt: TGTGCCAGCAGCGACCAGGCCGGCAGCACCGGGGAGCTGTTTTTT; cdr3_aa: CASSDQAGSTGELFF
clone_size: -; v_call: TRBV29-1; j_call: TRBJ2-3; d_call: TRBD2; cdr3_nt: TGCAGCGTGGCCAGGACTAGCGGGAACTCAGATACGCAGTATTTT; cdr3_aa: CSVARTSGNSDTQYF
clone_size: -; v_call: TRBV14; j_call: TRBJ2-7; d_call: TRBD2; cdr3_nt: TGTGCCAGCAGCCAAGGTTGGCTAGCGGCTTACGAGCAGTACTTC; cdr3_aa: CASSQGWLAAYEQYF
clone_size: -; v_call: TRBV30; j_call: TRBJ1-2; d_call: TRBD1; cdr3_nt: TGTGCCTGGAGGAAAACCGGGACAGGGCCACCTAACTATGGCTACACCTTC; cdr3_aa: CAWRKTGTGPPNYGYTF
clone_size: -; v_call: TRBV12-5; j_call: TRBJ2-1; d_call: TRBD2; cdr3_nt: TGTGCTAGTGGTTTGGCCATCGGAGGACTAGCGGGAACCGAGGCGTCCTACAATGAGCAGTTCTTC; cdr3_aa: CASGLAIGGLAGTEASYNEQFF
clone_size: -; v_call: TRBV30; j_call: TRBJ2-3; d_call: -; cdr3_nt: TGTGCCTGGACCACAGGAGATACGCAGTATTTT; cdr3_aa: CAWTTGDTQYF
clone_size: -; v_call: TRBV6-2/TRBV6-3; j_call: TRBJ1-1; d_call: -; cdr3_nt: TGTGCCAGCAGTTACAACGCTTTTGGGGCAACCGCTGAAGCTTTCTTT; cdr3_aa: CASSYNAFGATAEAFF
clone_size: -; v_call: TRBV5-6; j_call: TRBJ2-5; d_call: -; cdr3_nt: TGTGCCAGCAGCTTGGAGGAAGCGGTTGTCCAAGAGACCCAGTACTTC; cdr3_aa: CASSLEEAVVQETQYF
clone_size: -; v_call: TRBV4-3; j_call: TRBJ1-2; d_call: TRBD1; cdr3_nt: TGCGCCAGCAGCCAAGATCGACAGGGTAGGAGTGGCTACACCTTC; cdr3_aa: CASSQDRQGRSGYTF
clone_size: -; v_call: TRBV19; j_call: TRBJ2-4; d_call: TRBD2; cdr3_nt: TGTGCCAGTAGCCCCATAGCGGGGGGGCCAAACATTCAGTACTTC; cdr3_aa: CASSPIAGGPNIQYF
clone_size: -; v_call: TRBV5-1; j_call: TRBJ1-5; d_call: TRBD1; cdr3_nt: TGCGCCAGCAGCTTGGTGACAGGGGGGGAGAACAATCAGCCCCAGCATTTT; cdr3_aa: CASSLVTGGENNQPQHF
clone_size: -; v_call: TRBV9; j_call: TRBJ2-2; d_call: -; cdr3_nt: TGTGCCACCCGGGAGAGTTGGGGCACCGGGGAGCTGTTTTTT; cdr3_aa: CATRESWGTGELFF
clone_size: -; v_call: TRBV20-1; j_call: TRBJ2-5; d_call: -; cdr3_nt: TGCAGTGCCAGTAGGGGACTGCAAGAGACCCAGTACTTC; cdr3_aa: CSASRGLQETQYF
clone_size: -; v_call: TRBV9; j_call: TRBJ2-7; d_call: -; cdr3_nt: TGTGCCAGCAGCGGCAGTCCAGGGATTGAGCAGTACTTC; cdr3_aa: CASSGSPGIEQYF
clone_size: -; v_call: TRBV27; j_call: TRBJ2-7; d_call: -; cdr3_nt: TGTGCCAGCGGACTTTCAACCCGCTACGAGCAGTACTTC; cdr3_aa: CASGLSTRYEQYF
clone_size: -; v_call: TRBV27; j_call: TRBJ1-5; d_call: TRBD1; cdr3_nt: TGTGCCAGCAGGGTACCGGGACAGAGTAGCAATCAGCCCCAGCATTTT; cdr3_aa: CASRVPGQSSNQPQHF
clone_size: few; v_call: TRBV4-1; j_call: TRBJ2-1; d_call: TRBD2; cdr3_nt: TGCGCCAGCAGCCAAGAGGGCAGCGGGAGCTCCTACAATGAGCAGTTCTTC; cdr3_aa: CASSQEGSGSSYNEQFF
clone_size: -; v_call: TRBV11-2; j_call: TRBJ2-3; d_call: -; cdr3_nt: TGTGCCAGCAGCGAGAGCGGAGGGGTGCAGTATTTT; cdr3_aa: CASSESGGVQYF
clone_size: -; v_call: TRBV6-5; j_call: TRBJ2-1; d_call: -; cdr3_nt: TGTGCCAGCAGTCGTGAGGGGGGGCGCGGGAATGAGCAGTTCTTC; cdr3_aa: CASSREGGRGNEQFF
clone_size: -; v_call: TRBV6-5; j_call: TRBJ1-2; d_call: TRBD1; cdr3_nt: TGTGCCAGCAGTCGCGGCGGGACAGGGGATGGCTACACCTTC; cdr3_aa: CASSRGGTGDGYTF
clone_size: -; v_call: TRBV5-5; j_call: TRBJ2-2; d_call: -; cdr3_nt: TGTGCCAGCAGCTGGGACACTCCCGGGGAGCTGTTTTTT; cdr3_aa: CASSWDTPGELFF
clone_size: -; v_call: TRBV28; j_call: TRBJ1-3; d_call: TRBD1; cdr3_nt: TGTGCCAGCAGTTTAGAGGACAGGCGGTCGGGAAACACCATATATTTT; cdr3_aa: CASSLEDRRSGNTIYF
clone_size: -; v_call: TRBV7-3; j_call: TRBJ2-6; d_call: TRBD2; cdr3_nt: TGTGCCAGCAGCACCCATGGGCGGGGGGCCATCTCTGGGGCCAACGTCCTGACTTTC; cdr3_aa: CASSTHGRGAISGANVLTF
clone_size: once; v_call: TRBV29-1; j_call: TRBJ1-1; d_call: -; cdr3_nt: TGCAGCGTTGAAGCGGGTTATAACACTGAAGCTTTCTTT; cdr3_aa: CSVEAGYNTEAFF
clone_size: -; v_call: TRBV3-1/TRBV3-2; j_call: TRBJ2-5; d_call: TRBD2; cdr3_nt: TGTGCCAGCAGCCACCTAGCGGGAGGGGAGACCCAGTACTTC; cdr3_aa: CASSHLAGGETQYF
clone_size: -; v_call: TRBV5-4; j_call: TRBJ2-7; d_call: -; cdr3_nt: TGTGCCAGCAGCTCCCTGCCGTGGCAGAGCCCGGGGGACGAGCAGTACTTC; cdr3_aa: CASSSLPWQSPGDEQYF
clone_size: -; v_call: TRBV5-1; j_call: TRBJ1-1; d_call: TRBD1; cdr3_nt: TGCGCCAGCAGCAGGGGACAGATGAACACTGAAGCTTTCTTT; cdr3_aa: CASSRGQMNTEAFF
clone_size: -; v_call: TRBV6-5; j_call: TRBJ2-7; d_call: TRBD2; cdr3_nt: TGTGCCAGCAGCCTCGCTAGCGGGAGGTACGAGCAGTACTTC; cdr3_aa: CASSLASGRYEQYF
clone_size: -; v_call: TRBV18; j_call: TRBJ2-3; d_call: -; cdr3_nt: TGTGCCAGCTCCAAATACAGGGCAGATACGCAGTATTTT; cdr3_aa: CASSKYRADTQYF
clone_size: -; v_call: TRBV10-2; j_call: TRBJ1-5; d_call: -; cdr3_nt: TGCGCCAGCAGTGATGCACAGGGCCATCAGCCCCAGCATTTT; cdr3_aa: CASSDAQGHQPQHF
clone_size: -; v_call: TRBV10-3; j_call: TRBJ1-2; d_call: TRBD1; cdr3_nt: TGTGCCATCAGTGAGTCGGCACAGGGGGTTTACTATGGCTACACCTTC; cdr3_aa: CAISESAQGVYYGYTF
clone_size: -; v_call: TRBV2; j_call: TRBJ2-1; d_call: TRBD2; cdr3_nt: TGTGCCAGCAGTGCCCCGGGACTAGCGGGAGTCGAAGGTGAGCAGTTCTTC; cdr3_aa: CASSAPGLAGVEGEQFF
clone_size: -; v_call: TRBV24-1; j_call: TRBJ2-3; d_call: -; cdr3_nt: TGTGCCACCAGTGACCCCTCGGGAGATAGCGGACGCACAGATACGCAGTATTTT; cdr3_aa: CATSDPSGDSGRTDTQYF
clone_size: few; v_call: TRBV28; j_call: TRBJ2-7; d_call: -; cdr3_nt: TGTGCCAGCAGTTCGCCCTACAGGGCCTACGAGCAGTACTTC; cdr3_aa: CASSSPYRAYEQYF
clone_size: -; v_call: TRBV9; j_call: TRBJ2-5; d_call: -; cdr3_nt: TGTGCCAGCAGCGTAGGAGCCCTTGGAGGGAGGGAGACCCAGTACTTC; cdr3_aa: CASSVGALGGRETQYF
clone_size: -; v_call: TRBV9; j_call: TRBJ2-7; d_call: TRBD1; cdr3_nt: TGTGCCAGCAGCGAAGGACAGGGTATCTACGAGCAGTACTTC; cdr3_aa: CASSEGQGIYEQYF
clone_size: -; v_call: TRBV10-3; j_call: TRBJ2-7; d_call: -; cdr3_nt: TGTGCCATCAGCCGGACAGTTACGGGGCAGTACTTC; cdr3_aa: CAISRTVTGQYF
clone_size: -; v_call: TRBV5-5; j_call: TRBJ2-5; d_call: -; cdr3_nt: TGTGCCAGCAGCTTGACAGGGACGGAGACCCAGTACTTC; cdr3_aa: CASSLTGTETQYF
clone_size: few; v_call: TRBV6-5; j_call: TRBJ1-2; d_call: -; cdr3_nt: TGTGCCAGCAGTTACTCAGGGGTCGGCTACACCTTC; cdr3_aa: CASSYSGVGYTF
clone_size: -; v_call: TRBV2; j_call: TRBJ1-5; d_call: -; cdr3_nt: TGTGCCAGCAGCGGGACCGGAGGGAATCAGCCCCAGCATTTT; cdr3_aa: CASSGTGGNQPQHF
clone_size: -; v_call: TRBV5-1; j_call: TRBJ2-3; d_call: -; cdr3_nt: TGCGCCAGCAGCTTGGCCTTCACAGATACGCAGTATTTT; cdr3_aa: CASSLAFTDTQYF
clone_size: -; v_call: TRBV6-5; j_call: TRBJ2-7; d_call: -; cdr3_nt: TGTGCCAGCAGTAGATCCAGTCGAGGATTCGAGCAGTACTTC; cdr3_aa: CASSRSSRGFEQYF
clone_size: -; v_call: TRBV28; j_call: TRBJ2-3; d_call: TRBD2; cdr3_nt: TGTGCCAGCAGCCCCTCGACTAGCGGGAGGGTAGATACGCAGTATTTT; cdr3_aa: CASSPSTSGRVDTQYF
clone_size: once; v_call: TRBV7-3; j_call: TRBJ1-1; d_call: -; cdr3_nt: TGTGCCAGCAGCTTAAAACGGGAAACTGAAGCTTTCTTT; cdr3_aa: CASSLKRETEAFF
clone_size: -; v_call: TRBV2; j_call: TRBJ2-1; d_call: TRBD2; cdr3_nt: TGTGCCAGCAGCGGGACTAGCGGGCCCTTTGTGGATGAGCAGTTCTTC; cdr3_aa: CASSGTSGPFVDEQFF
clone_size: -; v_call: TRBV6-5; j_call: TRBJ1-2; d_call: -; cdr3_nt: TGTGCCAGCAGTTACGACCGGGGTAGCTACACCTTC; cdr3_aa: CASSYDRGSYTF
clone_size: few; v_call: TRBV4-3; j_call: TRBJ2-1; d_call: TRBD2; cdr3_nt: TGCGCCAGCAGCAAAGCCAGCCGCGGGAGCTCCTACAATGAGCAGTTCTTC; cdr3_aa: CASSKASRGSSYNEQFF